This T cell receptor (beta chain) was sequenced for a study of T cell responses to AZD1222 COVID-19 vaccine. Turning to this clone: Its antigen is still unknown.

General observations from the study: No day 14 peak samples; only post-peak repertoires were characterized. Spike-specific TCR breadth and depth grew following two AZD1222 doses. White British ancestry dominated among donors, who included more females, and clonal diversity was possibly underestimated. Across the whole spike, CD4 TCRs peaked at regions 160-218 and 743-854.

The CDR3 runs 13 residues. Germline assignment: CDR1 LNHNV and CDR2 YYDKDF (reference sequence). Trimming took 1 base from V and 1 from J, leaving 4 bases between them. Profiling relied on immunoSEQ multiplex PCR, and the TCRdb table lists in-frame clones only, not all of them. The sample contains fewer than 130,000 clones, about 85% of which appear only once. The sequencing used peripheral blood, collected 28 days after the second AZD1222 dose. This rearrangement joins TRBV15 to TRBJ1-1; D unresolved. The clonotype originates from an adult who received the AZD1222 COVID-19 vaccine. CDR3: CATSRGQNTEAFF. The CDR3 nucleotides read TGTGCCACCAGCAGAGGTCAGAACACTGAAGCTTTCTTT.